This T cell receptor (beta chain) was obtained from a study of blood T cells in healthy people across ages. As for this clonotype: Its antigen is undetermined.

Findings of the study overall: Whereas aged donors had fewer naive CD4+ cells, long-lived donors had more of them and higher diversity.

CDR1 SQVTM and CDR2 ANQGSEA come from the germline V gene. The CDR3 sequence is 12 residues long. The trim removed 3 bases at V and 7 bases at J, leaving 5 bases unmatched. A sample-barcoded 5' primer and a J-beta primer mix were used in a second PCR of about 6 to 11 cycles. One entry per CDR3 protein results from TCRdb running MiXCR on the 5' RACE reads. The table lists hundreds of thousands of distinct CDR3 sequences, 58% of them singletons. This sequence was found in a man in his sixties in good health. This rearrangement joins TRBV29-1 to TRBJ2-5; TRBD1 aligns across 7 bases. Sequencing used blood. CDR3 in amino acids: CSVDGTDWTQYF. In nucleotides, the CDR3 is TGCAGCGTTGATGGGACAGACTGGACCCAGTACTTC.